Listed here are 20 T cell receptor beta chains from one sample, sequenced in a study of T-cell memory formation after mild COVID-19. In TCRdb, the 5' RACE reads were re-called with MiXCR into one record per CDR3 protein. Here the sample spans about 110,000 distinct CDR3 sequences, 12% being singletons. Sequenced material: PBMCs or a T cell subset sorted from them (not recorded which). These receptor sequences come from an adult woman who had mild COVID-19 (a few samples of this study predate the infection). Cell type and time point are not known.

This rearrangement joins TRBV20-1 to TRBJ2-1; TRBD2 matches 12 bases. This CDR3 comprises 16 residues. V shed 7 bases, J shed 4 bases, and the junction held 11 bases outside the gene matches. In germline, CDR1 is DFQATT, CDR2 SNEGSKA (reference sequence). This chain's CDR3 is CSGRGPSGRAYNEQFF. Here the CDR3 DNA reads TGCAGTGGGAGAGGTCCTAGCGGGAGGGCTTACAATGAGCAGTTCTTC.

V and J are TRBV10-3 and TRBJ2-7; unclear D gene. CDR1 and CDR2 (germline): ENHRY, SYGVKD. V lost 0 bases and J 4 bases, leaving 4 bases between the germline ends. This CDR3 spans 12 amino acids. CDR3: CAISESSYEQYF. CDR3 bases: TGTGCCATCAGTGAGTCATCATACGAGCAGTACTTC.

This clonotype was counted a few times. CDR3 nucleotides: TGTGCCAGCAGCGTAGGCCCGGGGAACACCGGGGAGCTGTTTTTT. This codes for CASSVGPGNTGELFF. The V call is TRBV9, the J call TRBJ2-2; the D is unclear. The CDR3 runs to 15 residues. V gave up 0 bases and J gave up 1 base, with 7 bases separating them. Per the germline V gene, CDR1 is SGDLS and CDR2 is YYNGEE.

This clonotype appeared a few times. The V call is TRBV7-9, the J call TRBJ2-7; 7 bases fit TRBD2. Germline values: CDR1 SEHNR, CDR2 FQNEAQ (reference sequence). J was trimmed by 0 bases and V by 4 bases; bases with no gene match: 12. The CDR3 loop spans 17 amino acids. CDR3 sequence: CASSSTLADLNSYEQYF. CDR3 bases: TGTGCCAGCAGCTCTACTCTAGCGGACCTAAACTCCTACGAGCAGTACTTC. Variable domain in full (rest from reference TRBV7-9 and TRBJ2-7): DTGVSQNPRHKITKRGQNVTFRCDPISEHNRLYWYRQTLGQGPEFLTYFQNEAQLEKSRLLSDRFSAERPKGSFSTLEIQRTEQGDSAMYLCASSSTLADLNSYEQYFGPGTRLTVT.

This clonotype was seen a handful of times. CDR3 in amino acids: CASSPATSLGEQFF. In DNA, the CDR3 is TGTGCCAGCAGCCCAGCGACTAGTTTAGGTGAGCAGTTCTTC. The V gene is TRBV7-9, the J gene TRBJ2-1, with a tentative D call TRBD2 (6 bases). V shed 5 bases and J shed 9 bases, with 17 bases lying between them. The CDR3 extends over 14 amino acids. CDR1 is SEHNR and CDR2 is FQNEAQ in the germline V gene (reference sequence).

At least ten counts were recorded for this clonotype. The rearrangement joins TRBV7-9 to TRBJ2-7, with a tentative D call TRBD1 (5 bases). The germline V gene encodes CDR1 SEHNR and CDR2 FQNEAQ (reference sequence). V lost 5 bases and J 4 bases, leaving 12 bases between the germline ends. The CDR3 is made up of 13 amino acids. The CDR3 protein is CASSETGRYEQYF. Written as DNA, the CDR3 is TGTGCCAGCAGCGAAACAGGCCGATACGAGCAGTACTTC.

This chain uses TRBV5-6 with TRBJ2-3, with D perhaps matching TRBD1 (6 bases). Trimming took 4 bases from V and 4 from J, leaving 19 bases between them. Germline loops: CDR1 SGHDT, CDR2 YYEEEE. This CDR3 spans 16 amino acids. CDR3: CASSPVGGGYADTQYF. The DNA of the CDR3 is TGTGCCAGCAGCCCGGTTGGGGGCGGGTACGCAGATACGCAGTATTTT.

The V call is TRBV7-6, the J call TRBJ1-2; D remains unclear. This CDR3 comprises 13 residues. V lost 4 bases to trimming and J lost 4 bases, with 10 bases between them. Germline V gene lookup returns CDR1 SGHVS and CDR2 FNYEAQ. The CDR3 DNA reads as TGTGCCAGCAGCTCGACAAAAACCTATGGCTACACCTTC. As protein: CASSSTKTYGYTF.

This chain joins TRBV7-6 and TRBJ2-5, with D perhaps matching TRBD2 (5 bases). The CDR3 length is 14 residues. The V end was cut by 0 bases, the J end by 5 bases, with 10 bases between. The germline CDR1 and CDR2 sequences are SGHVS and FNYEAQ. CDR3 nucleotide sequence: TGTGCCAGCAGCTTAGCGCCGGGGATGGAGACCCAGTACTTC. Its translation: CASSLAPGMETQYF.

This chain uses TRBV3-1 with TRBJ2-1; tentative D call: TRBD2 (6 bases). The germline CDR1 and CDR2 sequences are LGHDT and YNNKEL (reference sequence). Trimming stripped 6 bases from V and 5 bases from J, with 20 bases between. CDR3 length equals 16 residues. In DNA, the CDR3 is TGTGCCAGCAGGAGAACTAGCATCTTGGGGGACAATGAGCAGTTCTTC. This codes for CASRRTSILGDNEQFF.

This clonotype was seen a handful of times. The chain employs TRBV4-1 and TRBJ2-3; TRBD1 aligns across 10 bases. V was clipped by 4 bases and J by 1 base; unmatched bases: 5. The CDR3 contains 16 residues. Germline CDR1 is MGHRA and CDR2 is YSYEKL. CDR3 coding DNA: TGCGCCAGCAGCCCCGGGGACAGGGGAGGCACAGATACGCAGTATTTT. Translating gives CASSPGDRGGTDTQYF.

In this sample, this clonotype turned up a few times. The chain links TRBV7-8 to TRBJ2-1; 10 bases map to TRBD2. The CDR3 runs to 21 residues. CDR1 and CDR2 (germline): SGHVS, FQNEAQ. The trim removed 1 base at V and 7 bases at J, leaving 22 bases unmatched. Here the CDR3 DNA reads TGTGCCAGCAGCTTAGAAGTTTCGGGACTAGCGACACATCAGGATCGGAATGAGCAGTTCTTC. Translating gives CASSLEVSGLATHQDRNEQFF.

Only a few counts were recorded for this clonotype. J is TRBJ2-1 and V is TRBV12-3 or TRBV12-4; 8 bases align to TRBD2. J gave up 1 base and V 8 bases, and 7 bases lay outside the gene matches. The CDR3 spans 15 residues. This CDR3 is CASSLGGESYNEQFF. CDR3 sequence (DNA): TGTGCCAGCTCCCTCGGGGGGGAGTCCTACAATGAGCAGTTCTTC.

The V and J genes are TRBV7-9 and TRBJ2-1, with 11 bases that match TRBD2. CDR1 is SEHNR and CDR2 is FQNEAQ in the germline V gene (reference sequence). Trimming cost V 5 bases and J 4 bases; bases outside gene matches: 7. The CDR3 consists of 16 residues. In DNA, the CDR3 is TGTGCCAGCAGCCCGCGACTAGCGGGGATATACAATGAGCAGTTCTTC. It codes for CASSPRLAGIYNEQFF.

The rearrangement uses TRBV6-5 and TRBJ2-3, with 7 bases matching TRBD2. CDR3 size: 15 residues. CDR1 and CDR2 from the germline V gene are MNHEY and SVGAGI. Unmatched junction bases numbered 7, after V lost 7 bases and J lost 0 bases. The CDR3 sequence is CASTVAGQSTDTQYF. In DNA, the CDR3 is TGTGCCAGCACTGTAGCGGGCCAAAGCACAGATACGCAGTATTTT.

This clonotype turned up a few times. The chain is built from TRBV29-1 and TRBJ2-2; TRBD2 is a possible D gene (6 bases). Per germline, CDR1 SQVTM and CDR2 ANQGSEA. CDR3 size: 13 residues. The ends were cut back, 6 bases at V and 4 bases at J, with 12 bases in the middle. The CDR3 bases are TGCAGCGTGGGCCTGGGGGGCACCGGGGAGCTGTTTTTT. Translating gives CSVGLGGTGELFF.

This clonotype was observed a handful of times. J is TRBJ2-2 and V is TRBV7-8; D unresolved. Trimming took 1 base from V and 6 from J, leaving 12 bases between them. This CDR3 has 15 residues. Germline V lookup: CDR1 SGHVS, CDR2 FQNEAQ. This CDR3 is CASSLGLDGSGELFF. The CDR3 DNA reads as TGTGCCAGCAGCTTAGGGCTAGATGGCTCCGGGGAGCTGTTTTTT.

This clonotype was detected a few times. This chain links TRBV14 with TRBJ2-3; TRBD2 is a possible D gene (5 bases). Between the trimmed V and J ends, which lost 0 bases and 0 bases, there was a span of 10 bases. CDR1 and CDR2 (germline): SGHDN, FVKESK. This CDR3 contains 16 residues. CDR3 region: CASSQEAESSTDTQYF. The CDR3 DNA sequence: TGTGCCAGCAGCCAAGAAGCGGAAAGTAGCACAGATACGCAGTATTTT.

This clonotype occurred a few times. The chain is built from TRBV4-3 and TRBJ2-1; no clear D gene. The CDR3 sequence is 16 residues long. V lost 0 bases to trimming and J lost 4 bases, with 13 bases between them. The germline gives CDR1 LGHNA, CDR2 YSLEER. The CDR3, as DNA: TGCGCCAGCAGCCAAGACGACTCGCCCGGGTACAATGAGCAGTTCTTC. Its translation is CASSQDDSPGYNEQFF.

The genes are TRBV20-1 and TRBJ2-1; TRBD2 matches at 15 bases. Trimming cost V 4 bases and J 10 bases; bases outside gene matches: 11. This CDR3 is 16 amino acids long. Germline V gives CDR1 DFQATT, CDR2 SNEGSKA (reference sequence). This chain's CDR3 is CSATGPGLAGGEEQFF. For the CDR3, the DNA is TGCAGTGCTACGGGTCCGGGACTAGCGGGGGGAGAGGAGCAGTTCTTC.